This T cell receptor (beta chain) was sequenced in a study of Ad26.COV2.S vaccination and SARS-CoV-2 variants. Study at large: Participants got Ad26.COV2.S intramuscularly, once or twice 56 days apart.

TCRdb's table, derived via immunoSEQ multiplex PCR, lists solely in-frame clones and lacks some. The table has about 480,000 clones, approximately 88% seen once. Study results and limitations: Quantification of TCR breadth and depth may have yielded underestimates of total T cell responses.

Germline loops: CDR1 SGHRS, CDR2 YFSETQ. The CDR3 covers 13 residues. V was pared by 4 bases and J by 2 bases, with 7 bases between. This clone came up a few times. Its cognate antigen is unknown. Treatment denoted: about 20 received Ad26.COV2.S at low or high dose, single or two shots; 5 received placebo; per-sample allocation not given. The investigators took samples on day 63 after the first vaccine or placebo injection. Whoever gave the sample was an adult aged 18-55 years in Boston. This sample comprised peripheral blood, obtained in a trial of Ad26.COV2.S vaccine versus placebo. The receptor was derived from a person between 18 and 65 years old who received the Ad26.COV2.S COVID-19 vaccine or a placebo. The chain is built from TRBV5-1 and TRBJ1-3; possibly TRBD1 for D (5 bases). The CDR3 sequence is CASSRDPGNTIYF. Written as DNA, the CDR3 is TGCGCCAGCAGCCGGGACCCTGGAAACACCATATATTTT.